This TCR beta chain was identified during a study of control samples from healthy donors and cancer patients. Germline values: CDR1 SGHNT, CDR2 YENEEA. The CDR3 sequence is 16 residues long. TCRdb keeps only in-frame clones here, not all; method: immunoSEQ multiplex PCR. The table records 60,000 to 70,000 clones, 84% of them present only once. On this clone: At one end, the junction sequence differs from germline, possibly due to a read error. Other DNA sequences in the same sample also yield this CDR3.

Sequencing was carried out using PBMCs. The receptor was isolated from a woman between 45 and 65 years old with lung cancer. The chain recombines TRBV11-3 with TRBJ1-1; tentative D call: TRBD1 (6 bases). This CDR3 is CANGGRGARLKTEAFF. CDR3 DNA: TGTGCCAACGGGGGGCGGGGGGCCCGTCTGAAAACTGAAGCTTTCTTT.